The sequence of this TCR beta chain was determined in a study of T-cell memory formation after mild COVID-19. Whole-study context: Largely donor-specific sequence clusters came from a couple of donors.

CDR1 is SGHVS, CDR2 FQNEAQ, per germline. The CDR3 spans 15 residues. The V gene lost 4 bases and the J gene lost 5 bases, with 17 bases spanning the gap. Findings and limits, study-wide: CD8+ contracting clones occupied EMRA, while CD4+ ones occupied mainly CM and EM. Some clones that responded turned up in pre-infection memory, which suggests that cross-reactive memory joined in.

A single record per CDR3 protein comes from TCRdb applying MiXCR to the 5' RACE reads. The sample has 470,000 or so distinct CDR3 sequences; 25% are singletons. This clonotype was counted a few times. The antigen remains undetermined. Sequencing was performed on PBMCs or a T cell subset sorted from them (not recorded which). This sequence joins TRBV7-8 and TRBJ1-2; a possible D gene is TRBD1 (6 bases). The origin of this receptor is an adult woman who had mild COVID-19 (a few samples of this study predate the infection). Cell type and time point are not known. CDR3 nucleotides: TGTGCCAGCAGCTCAGACTTTGAGGGGGGTTATGGCTACACCTTC. Its protein is CASSSDFEGGYGYTF.